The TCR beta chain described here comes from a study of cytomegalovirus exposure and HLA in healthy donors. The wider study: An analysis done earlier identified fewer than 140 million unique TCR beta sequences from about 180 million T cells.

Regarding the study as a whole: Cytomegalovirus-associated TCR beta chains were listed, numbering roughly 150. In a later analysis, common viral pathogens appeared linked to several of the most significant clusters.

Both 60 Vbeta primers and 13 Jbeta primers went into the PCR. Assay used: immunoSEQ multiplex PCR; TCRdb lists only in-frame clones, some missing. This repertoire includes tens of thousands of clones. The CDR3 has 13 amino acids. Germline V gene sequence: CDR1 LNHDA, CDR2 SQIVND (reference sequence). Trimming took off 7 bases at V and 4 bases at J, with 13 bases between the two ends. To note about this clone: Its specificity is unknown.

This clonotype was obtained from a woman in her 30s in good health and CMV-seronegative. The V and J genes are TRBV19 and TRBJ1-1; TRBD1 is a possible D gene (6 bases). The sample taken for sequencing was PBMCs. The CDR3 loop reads CASTRTATTEAFF. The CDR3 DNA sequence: TGTGCCAGTACCCGGACAGCGACCACTGAAGCTTTCTTT.